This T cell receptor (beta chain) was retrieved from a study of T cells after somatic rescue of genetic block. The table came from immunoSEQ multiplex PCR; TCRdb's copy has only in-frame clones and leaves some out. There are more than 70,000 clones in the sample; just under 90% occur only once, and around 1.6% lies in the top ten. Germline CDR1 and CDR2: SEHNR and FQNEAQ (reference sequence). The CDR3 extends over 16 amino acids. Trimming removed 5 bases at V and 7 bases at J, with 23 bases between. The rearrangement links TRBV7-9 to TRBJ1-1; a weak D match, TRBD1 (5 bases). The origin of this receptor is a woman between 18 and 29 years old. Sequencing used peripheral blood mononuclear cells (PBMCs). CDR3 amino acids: CASSPIAGGSRNEAFF. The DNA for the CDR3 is TGTGCCAGCAGCCCCATCGCCGGGGGTTCCCGCAATGAAGCTTTCTTT.